The 25 T cell receptor beta chains below come from one sample, sequenced in a study of CD8+ T cells in alopecia areata. Sequencing relied on a cDNA template that was reverse transcribed from extracted RNA. The data were produced by immunoSEQ multiplex PCR, yet TCRdb's version contains in-frame clones alone and is incomplete. The sample includes about 97,000 clones, roughly two fifths of them seen just once. The material sequenced was CD4+ T cells sorted from blood. The receptors were sampled from a human donor with alopecia areata.

The chain carries TRBV30 and TRBJ2-7; TRBD2 is a possible D gene (5 bases). Per the germline V gene, CDR1 is GTSNPN and CDR2 is SVGIG (reference sequence). The CDR3 covers 11 residues. V was pared by 4 bases and J by 6 bases, with 10 bases between. The CDR3 loop reads CAWTGGLEQYF. The CDR3 DNA is TGTGCCTGGACCGGAGGTCTCGAGCAGTACTTC.

CDR3 DNA: TGCAGCGTTGAAGATCTAGCGGGGAGCCCCGGGGAGCTGTTTTTT. It encodes CSVEDLAGSPGELFF. This rearrangement joins TRBV29-1 to TRBJ2-2; 9 bases line up with TRBD2. V shed 0 bases and J 6 bases; nucleotides not matched to a gene: 5. This CDR3 has 15 amino acids. Germline values: CDR1 SQVTM, CDR2 ANQGSEA.

V and J are TRBV12-5 and TRBJ2-1; a possible D gene is TRBD2 (5 bases). Germline CDR1 and CDR2: LGHNT and FRNRAP. The CDR3 extends over 15 amino acids. V was pared by 0 bases and J by 8 bases, with 14 bases between. For the CDR3, the DNA is TGTGCTAGTGGTTTGGTAGAGCCCGGGAACGATGAGCAGTTCTTC. Protein: CASGLVEPGNDEQFF.

This clone was seen a few times. V is TRBV6-1 and J is TRBJ2-7; the match to TRBD2 covers 12 bases. With V trimmed by 2 bases and J by 2 bases, 4 bases remained unmatched. Looked up from germline, CDR1 is MNHNS and CDR2 is SASEGT. The CDR3 sequence is 16 residues long. In nucleotides, the CDR3 is TGTGCCAGCAGTGAACTGCTAGCGGGAGGGACCTACGAGCAGTACTTC. As protein: CASSELLAGGTYEQYF.

The rearrangement links TRBV27 to TRBJ2-1, with TRBD2 matching over 13 bases. Germline CDR1 is MNHEY and CDR2 is SMNVEV (reference sequence). J lost 7 bases, V lost 5 bases, and 5 bases had no gene match. This CDR3 is built from 15 residues. DNA for the CDR3: TGTGCCAGCAGTCCGCGGACTAGCGGGAGTAATGAGCAGTTCTTC. Amino acid sequence: CASSPRTSGSNEQFF.

This sequence joins TRBV28 and TRBJ2-2, with 11 nucleotides matching TRBD1. The length of the CDR3 is 18 residues. J gave up 0 bases and V 3 bases, and 6 bases lay outside the gene matches. The V gene's germline CDR1 is MDHEN and CDR2 SYDVKM. CDR3 sequence reads: CASSFQGQGATNTGELFF. CDR3 DNA: TGTGCCAGCAGTTTTCAAGGACAGGGGGCTACGAACACCGGGGAGCTGTTTTTT.

This chain connects TRBV28 to TRBJ1-2; D is unresolved. Trimming removed 4 bases at V and 4 bases at J, with 10 bases between. Germline lookup yields CDR1 MDHEN and CDR2 SYDVKM. The CDR3 runs to 13 residues. The CDR3 loop is CASSSPKPYGYTF. CDR3 nucleotide sequence: TGTGCCAGCAGTTCCCCTAAGCCCTATGGCTACACCTTC.

The chain links TRBV5-1 to TRBJ2-5, with TRBD1 matching 8 bases. The CDR3 has 13 residues. Germline V gives CDR1 SGHRS, CDR2 YFSETQ. V lost 3 bases and J lost 5; bases outside the gene matches: 3. The CDR3 coding sequence is TGCGCCAGCAGCTCACAGGGGGTTGAGACCCAGTACTTC. It yields the protein CASSSQGVETQYF.

This clone has more than one count but fewer than ten. V gene TRBV9 combines with J gene TRBJ2-7; 10 nucleotides align to TRBD1. Losses at the gene ends were 3 bases for V and 5 bases for J; bases not matched to a gene: 11. From germline, CDR1 is SGDLS and CDR2 YYNGEE. CDR3 length equals 16 residues. The chain's CDR3 is CASSAASGTGEHEQYF. The CDR3, as DNA: TGTGCCAGCAGCGCCGCATCCGGGACAGGGGAACACGAGCAGTACTTC.

The chain recombines TRBV30 with TRBJ1-5; D is uncertain. V dropped 2 bases and J dropped 7 bases, with 12 bases sitting between them. CDR1 is GTSNPN and CDR2 is SVGIG in the germline V gene (reference sequence). The CDR3 is 13 residues long. The DNA for the CDR3 is TGTGCCTGGAGTCGTGGATTAGACCAGCCCCAGCATTTT. Translation: CAWSRGLDQPQHF.

This clone came up a few times. V usage is TRBV7-6 and J usage is TRBJ1-2; 9 bases are a match to TRBD1. Germline V gives CDR1 SGHVS, CDR2 FNYEAQ. CDR3 length: 14 residues. Trimming took 1 base from V and 4 from J; bases not matched to a gene: 1. The CDR3 nucleotides read TGTGCCAGCAGCTTAGAGGACAGGGGCTATGGCTACACCTTC. Translating it yields CASSLEDRGYGYTF.

This clone was seen only a few times. V is TRBV2 and J is TRBJ2-2; the match to TRBD1 covers 7 bases. The CDR3 extends over 15 amino acids. J gave up 6 bases and V 6 bases, and 10 bases lay outside the gene matches. Germline V gene sequence: CDR1 SNHLY, CDR2 FYNNEI. The CDR3, as DNA: TGTGCCAGCAGCCATGGACAGGTCACCCCCGGGGAGCTGTTTTTT. Protein sequence: CASSHGQVTPGELFF.

The rearrangement links TRBV5-1 to TRBJ2-3; the D is unclear. Trimming stripped 4 bases from V and 2 bases from J, with 11 bases between. CDR3 length equals 14 residues. CDR1 SGHRS and CDR2 YFSETQ come from the germline V gene. CDR3 in amino acids: CASSPGSTTDTQYF. In DNA, the CDR3 is TGCGCCAGCAGCCCCGGGTCCACCACAGATACGCAGTATTTT. The variable domain in full, completed from reference TRBV5-1 and TRBJ2-3, reads KAGVTQTPRYLIKTRGQQVTLSCSPISGHRSVSWYQQTPGQGLQFLFEYFSETQRNKGNFPGRFSGRQFSNSRSEMNVSTLELGDSALYLCASSPGSTTDTQYFGPGTRLTVL.

J is TRBJ2-4 and V is TRBV14, with 9 bases identical to TRBD2. The CDR3 has 16 residues. The germline V gene has CDR1 SGHDN and CDR2 FVKESK. Trimming cost V 4 bases and J 1 base; bases outside gene matches: 5. CDR3 coding DNA: TGTGCCAGCAGCCCCGGGACTAGCTGGGCCAAAAACATTCAGTACTTC. Protein: CASSPGTSWAKNIQYF.

The chain carries TRBV30 and TRBJ1-2, with D possibly TRBD1 on 5 matching bases. Germline V gene sequence: CDR1 GTSNPN, CDR2 SVGIG (reference sequence). The CDR3 has 12 residues. Trimming left V 1 base short and J 4 bases short, with 7 bases between. The CDR3 here is CAWSGQFYGYTF. CDR3 DNA sequence: TGTGCCTGGAGTGGACAGTTCTATGGCTACACCTTC.

This chain joins TRBV2 and TRBJ2-5; tentative D call: TRBD1 (7 bases). This CDR3 is built from 14 residues. V was pared by 7 bases and J by 5 bases, with 17 bases between. Per the germline V gene, CDR1 is SNHLY and CDR2 is FYNNEI. As DNA, the CDR3 is TGTGCCAGCAACCCAAGGGCAGGGGGGGAGACCCAGTACTTC. It yields the protein CASNPRAGGETQYF.

This clone was found a few times. One junction end does not reproduce the germline sequence, and a read error may be involved. The V and J genes are TRBV10-3 and TRBJ2-6; D not resolved. Germline loops: CDR1 ENHRY, CDR2 SYGVKD. The CDR3 length is 12 residues. CDR3 DNA sequence: TGTGCCACCAGTGGTGGGGCCAACGTCCTGACTTTC. Encoded protein: CATSGGANVLTF.

This chain connects TRBV29-1 to TRBJ2-1; D is perhaps TRBD1 or TRBD2 (5 bases each). In germline, CDR1 is SQVTM, CDR2 ANQGSEA. Trimming removed 4 bases from V and 5 bases from J, with 12 bases in between. This CDR3 has 13 residues. The CDR3 sequence is CSVVPGTHNEQFF. DNA of the CDR3: TGCAGCGTTGTGCCAGGGACCCACAATGAGCAGTTCTTC.

The chain carries TRBV5-1 and TRBJ2-1, with TRBD2 identical over 8 bases. CDR3 size: 16 residues. J gave up 8 bases and V 3 bases, and 13 bases lay outside the gene matches. Germline lookup yields CDR1 SGHRS and CDR2 YFSETQ. The CDR3 sequence is CASSSSGSGSNYEQFF. CDR3 DNA sequence: TGCGCCAGCAGCTCAAGCGGCAGCGGGAGTAACTATGAGCAGTTCTTC.

This clone was picked up a small number of times. The chain couples TRBV21-1 to TRBJ2-7; no check of the table's D call, TRBD1, against the DNA was made. TRBV21-1 is an annotated pseudogene. CDR3 length: 18 residues. Here the CDR3 reads CASSKFRTGEPWGEEQYF. The CDR3 DNA sequence: TGTGCCAGCAGCAAATTCCGGACAGGGGAACCTTGGGGCGAGGAGCAGTACTTC.

CDR3 loop: CAWAPDRGYEQYF. The CDR3 nucleotides are TGTGCCTGGGCCCCCGACAGGGGCTACGAGCAGTACTTC. The chain combines TRBV30 with TRBJ2-5, with 8 bases that match TRBD1. The last part of the DNA fits TRBJ2-7 better; the J call may be wrong. CDR3 length equals 13 residues. Germline V gene lookup returns CDR1 GTSNPN and CDR2 SVGIG (reference sequence).

This chain joins TRBV7-9 and TRBJ2-5, with 7 nucleotides matching TRBD2. CDR3 length: 15 residues. Germline V gene sequence: CDR1 SEHNR, CDR2 FQNEAQ (reference sequence). The V gene end was trimmed by 0 bases and the J gene end by 5 bases; junction bases not matched to a gene: 6. CDR3 sequence: CASSLAQTSRETQYF. The CDR3 coding sequence is TGTGCCAGCAGCTTAGCTCAGACTAGCCGGGAGACCCAGTACTTC.

Here the CDR3 DNA reads TGCGCCAGCACCTTAGAAGGGGACACCGGGGAGCTGTTTTTT. As protein: CASTLEGDTGELFF. The chain carries TRBV5-1 and TRBJ2-2, with D possibly being TRBD1 (5 bases). The CDR3 runs to 14 residues. Trimming removed 6 bases from V and 3 bases from J, with 12 bases in between. Germline CDR1 and CDR2: SGHRS and YFSETQ.

This clone showed up just a few times. The V and J genes are TRBV29-1 and TRBJ2-3; D remains unclear. Germline V gene sequence: CDR1 SQVTM, CDR2 ANQGSEA. This CDR3 region has 14 residues. V gave up 0 bases and J gave up 2 bases, with 9 bases separating them. This CDR3 reads CSVEDPHTTDTQYF. CDR3 nucleotides: TGCAGCGTTGAAGATCCCCATACCACAGATACGCAGTATTTT.

Only a few counts were recorded for this clone. The chain carries TRBV6-1 and TRBJ2-7; 8 bases map to TRBD1. This CDR3 is built from 14 residues. With 2 bases clipped from V and 2 bases from J, the junction kept 2 bases outside the gene matches. Germline V gene data show CDR1 as MNHNS and CDR2 as SASEGT. CDR3: CASSERQGPYEQYF. The CDR3 DNA is TGTGCCAGCAGTGAAAGACAGGGGCCCTACGAGCAGTACTTC.